Reported below is one T cell receptor (beta chain). The antigen it binds to is not known. Per-nucleotide qualities are absent, and no much larger clonotype sits a single base away. Using the deep immunoSEQ assay, multiplex PCR amplified TCR CDR3 regions from genomic DNA. Genomic DNA extracted from each cell subset was distributed evenly over all wells of several immunoSEQ 96-well plates, and each plate served as one replicate. For sorted subsets, roughly 190 ng of genomic DNA, equivalent to 25,000 to 35,000 T cell genomes, went into each replicate PCR. Purified libraries were quantified with a Qubit 3.0 fluorometer, sized on a Bioanalyzer 2100, and re-quantified with the KAPA Library Quantification kit. Every immunoSEQ 96-well plate was sequenced on a dedicated single-read 150-cycle Illumina NextSeq 550 flow cell. Regarding the original processing steps: The immunoSEQ output contained only junctional sequences without quality scores, so filtering could not match that applied to full-length reads. Sequences were annotated with PyIR, a Python wrapper for IgBLAST v1.9, and V/J genes and CDR3 were assigned using IMGT germline references. Reads were filtered out if the reads had weak V/J assignments (E-value above 1e-6), no CDR3, stop codons, out-of-frame junctions, or ambiguous translated residues. A V3J clonotype was defined by an identical inferred V gene, J gene, and CDR3 amino acid sequence. Percentage overlap between repertoires was computed as shared unique clonotypes divided by the size of the smaller repertoire. Repertoire richness was assessed with RTK rarefaction, the Chao1 estimator, and Recon v2.1 estimates of unobserved clonotypes. OLGA was used to compute generation probabilities for all TCRbeta clonotypes that the gDNA method yielded from a few donors. The table was pulled from immuneACCESS by TCRdb, which kept in-frame rearrangements only. Such tables lose some clones; where checked, under half of the loss comes from unresolved V genes, and the rest has no known cause. V and J calls and clone size are copied from that table; D and trimming were computed from the DNA. This sample holds roughly 1,800,000 clones; roughly 95% were observed only once. The ten most abundant clones make up approximately 1.2% of the sample.

The data derive from a study of shared clonotypes between healthy human individuals (dated by TCRdb to about 2020). Looking at the study overall: The cohort comprised a couple of women and a few men aged 18 to 49 years. For each donor, CD4 naive and CD4 memory were each run on three plates, CD8 naive on two plates, and CD8 memory on one plate. The study deeply sequenced blood TCR repertoires of about 5 healthy adults to estimate repertoire size and the extent of clonotype sharing between individuals. To increase sequencing depth and limit assay-specific biases, TCR repertoire library preparation and sequencing were carried out by different laboratories using diverse techniques. Between about 0.9 and 8.9 billion PBMCs per donor were obtained by leukapheresis.

CD8 naive samples were obtained by positive selection for CCR7 among CD45RO-negative cells, yielding a CD45RA+CCR7+ population from which TemRA cells were excluded. Donors were healthy HIV-negative adults with no recently reported acute infections or vaccinations. All donors were Caucasian adults living in Nashville, Tennessee, USA. Blood was collected by leukapheresis, and PBMCs were isolated by Ficoll-Histopaque density gradient centrifugation and then cryopreserved in liquid nitrogen vapor phase. Analytical flow cytometry was used to check the purity and quantity of every magnetically sorted T cell population. Genomic DNA was isolated from every sorted fraction and measured by UV absorbance on a Nanodrop 2000c. Measured from the cysteine to the phenylalanine, the CDR3 is 16 residues long. Of the read, only the CDR3 DNA is kept; its 48 bases are in frame from base 1. Reading the germline V gene gives CDR1 SGHDT and CDR2 YYEEEE. At the junction V is shortened by 2 bases and J by 4 bases; bases outside the gene matches: 6.

General findings and caveats noted by the study authors: Rarefaction of sorted-subset datasets indicated incomplete sequencing despite the large sequencing depth. Sharing across a few donors was observed for roughly 5.4% of naive CD4, under 4% of naive CD8, over 2% of memory CD4, and about 0.4% of memory CD8 clonotypes. Sampling was limited to blood, and TCR repertoires in tissue likely differ from TCR repertoires in blood. Because the study included a small number of donors, the genetic and exposure-history diversity represented was limited. Naive subsets generally had larger estimated clonotype richness than memory subsets did. Pairwise subsampling indicated that sequencing depth was expected to affect the degree of clonotype sharing among donors. Compared with non-shared clonotypes, clonotypes shared by all four sorted-subset donors had higher generation probabilities.

Sequencing used naive CD8+ T cells sorted from blood. The cell subset or site label, read with the paper, signifies: CD45RA+CCR7+. This clonotype was sampled from a young man in good health. The rearranged chain carries TRBV5-6 and TRBJ2-5, and 12 junctional nucleotides match TRBD1. The DNA is as follows: TGTGCCAGCAGCTTTGGGGGACAGGGGGCTGGAGAGACCCAGTACTTC. Protein translation: CASSFGGQGAGETQYF. This CDR3, with the reference TRBV5-6 and TRBJ2-5 proteins standing in past its ends, gives the full variable domain DAGVTQSPTHLIKTRGQQVTLRCSPKSGHDTVSWYQQALGQGPQFIFQYYEEEERQRGNFPDRFSGHQFPNYSSELNVNALLLGDSALYLCASSFGGQGAGETQYFGPGTRLLVL.